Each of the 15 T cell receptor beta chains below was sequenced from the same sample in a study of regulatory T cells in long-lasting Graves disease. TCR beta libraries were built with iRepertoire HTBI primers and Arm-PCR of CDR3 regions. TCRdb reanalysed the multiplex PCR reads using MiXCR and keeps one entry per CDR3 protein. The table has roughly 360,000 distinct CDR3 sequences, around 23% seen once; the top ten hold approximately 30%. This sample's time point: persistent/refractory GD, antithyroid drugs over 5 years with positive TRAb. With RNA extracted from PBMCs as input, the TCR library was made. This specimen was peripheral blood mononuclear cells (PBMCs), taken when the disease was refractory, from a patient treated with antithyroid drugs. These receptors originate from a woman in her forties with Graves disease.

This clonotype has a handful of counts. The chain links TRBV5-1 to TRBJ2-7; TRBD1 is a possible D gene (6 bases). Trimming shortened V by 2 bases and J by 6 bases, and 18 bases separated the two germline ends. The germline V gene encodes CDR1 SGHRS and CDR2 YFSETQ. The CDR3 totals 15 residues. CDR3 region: CASSLNSGHFSEQYF. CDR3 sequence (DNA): TGCGCCAGCAGCTTAAATTCGGGACATTTTTCCGAGCAGTACTTC.

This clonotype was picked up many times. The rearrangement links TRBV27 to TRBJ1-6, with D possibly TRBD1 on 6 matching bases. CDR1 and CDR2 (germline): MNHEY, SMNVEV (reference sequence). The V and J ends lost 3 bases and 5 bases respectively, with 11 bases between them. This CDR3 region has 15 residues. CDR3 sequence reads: CASSFYGQNNSPLHF. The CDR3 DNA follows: TGTGCCAGCAGTTTCTACGGACAGAATAATTCACCCCTCCACTTT.

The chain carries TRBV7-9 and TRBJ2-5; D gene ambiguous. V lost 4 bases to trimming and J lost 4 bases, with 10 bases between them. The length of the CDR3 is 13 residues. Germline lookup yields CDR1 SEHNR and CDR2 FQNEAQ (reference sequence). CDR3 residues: CASSSIVGETQYF. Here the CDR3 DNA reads TGTGCCAGCAGCTCCATAGTCGGAGAGACCCAGTACTTC.

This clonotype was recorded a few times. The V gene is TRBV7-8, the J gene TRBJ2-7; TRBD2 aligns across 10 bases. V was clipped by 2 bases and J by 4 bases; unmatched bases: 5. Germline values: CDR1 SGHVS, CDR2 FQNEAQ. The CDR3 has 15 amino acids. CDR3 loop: CASSLPSGRRYEQYF. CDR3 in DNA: TGTGCCAGCAGCTTACCTAGCGGGAGACGGTACGAGCAGTACTTC. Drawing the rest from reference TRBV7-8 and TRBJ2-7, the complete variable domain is GAGVSQSPRYKVAKRGQDVALRCDPISGHVSLFWYQQALGQGPEFLTYFQNEAQLDKSGLPSDRFFAERPEGSVSTLKIQRTQQEDSAVYLCASSLPSGRRYEQYFGPGTRLTVT.

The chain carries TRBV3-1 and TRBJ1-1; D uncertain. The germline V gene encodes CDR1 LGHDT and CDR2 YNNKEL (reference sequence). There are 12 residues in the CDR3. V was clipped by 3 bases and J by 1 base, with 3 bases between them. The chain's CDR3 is CASSHKNTEAFF. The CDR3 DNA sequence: TGTGCCAGCAGCCACAAGAACACTGAAGCTTTCTTT.

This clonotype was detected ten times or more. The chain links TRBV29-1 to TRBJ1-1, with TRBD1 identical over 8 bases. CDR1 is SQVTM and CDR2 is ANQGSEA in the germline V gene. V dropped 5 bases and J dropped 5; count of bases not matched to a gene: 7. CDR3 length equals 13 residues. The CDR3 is CSVRGQGETEAFF. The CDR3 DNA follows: TGCAGCGTTCGCGGACAGGGAGAAACTGAAGCTTTCTTT.

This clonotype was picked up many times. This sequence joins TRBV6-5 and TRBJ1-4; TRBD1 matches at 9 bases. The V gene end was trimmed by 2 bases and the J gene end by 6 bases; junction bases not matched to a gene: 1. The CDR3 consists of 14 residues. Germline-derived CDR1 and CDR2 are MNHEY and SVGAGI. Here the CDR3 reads CASSYNRGHEKLFF. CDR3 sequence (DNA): TGTGCCAGCAGTTACAACAGGGGGCATGAAAAACTGTTTTTT.

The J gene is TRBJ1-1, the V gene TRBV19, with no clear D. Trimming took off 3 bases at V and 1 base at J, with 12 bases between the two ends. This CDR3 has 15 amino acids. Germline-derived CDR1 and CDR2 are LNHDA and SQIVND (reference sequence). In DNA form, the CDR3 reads TGTGCCAGTAGTATGCGGGGTCTCGGGAACACTGAAGCTTTCTTT. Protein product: CASSMRGLGNTEAFF.

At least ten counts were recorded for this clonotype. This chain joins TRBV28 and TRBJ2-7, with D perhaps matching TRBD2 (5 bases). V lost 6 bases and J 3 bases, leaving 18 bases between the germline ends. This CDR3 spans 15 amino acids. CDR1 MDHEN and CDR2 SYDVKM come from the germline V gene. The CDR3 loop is CASSPHPGGGYEQYF. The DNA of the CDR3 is TGTGCCAGCAGCCCCCATCCGGGTGGAGGCTACGAGCAGTACTTC.

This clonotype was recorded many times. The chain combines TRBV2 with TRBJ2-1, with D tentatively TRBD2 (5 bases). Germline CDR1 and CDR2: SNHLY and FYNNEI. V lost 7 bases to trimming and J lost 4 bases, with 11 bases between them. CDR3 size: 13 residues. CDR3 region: CASKGRTYNEQFF. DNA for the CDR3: TGTGCCAGCAAGGGCCGGACTTACAATGAGCAGTTCTTC.

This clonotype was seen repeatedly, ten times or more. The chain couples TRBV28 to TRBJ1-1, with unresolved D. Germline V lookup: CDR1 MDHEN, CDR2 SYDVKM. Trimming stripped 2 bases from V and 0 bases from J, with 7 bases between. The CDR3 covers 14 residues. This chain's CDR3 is CASSLQRMNTEAFF. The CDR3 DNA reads TGTGCCAGCAGTTTACAACGGATGAACACTGAAGCTTTCTTT.

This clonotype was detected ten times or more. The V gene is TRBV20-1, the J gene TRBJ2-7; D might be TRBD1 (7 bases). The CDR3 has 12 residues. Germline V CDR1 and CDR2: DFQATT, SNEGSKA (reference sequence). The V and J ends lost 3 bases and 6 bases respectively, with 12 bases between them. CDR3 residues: CSAREQGGEQYF. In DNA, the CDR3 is TGCAGTGCTAGGGAGCAGGGGGGCGAGCAGTACTTC.

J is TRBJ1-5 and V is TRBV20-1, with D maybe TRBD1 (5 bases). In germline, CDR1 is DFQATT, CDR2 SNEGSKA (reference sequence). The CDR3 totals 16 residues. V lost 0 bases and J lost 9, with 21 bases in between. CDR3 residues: CSARDLRDHWGWPQHF. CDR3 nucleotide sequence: TGCAGTGCTAGAGACCTCCGGGACCACTGGGGGTGGCCCCAGCATTTT.

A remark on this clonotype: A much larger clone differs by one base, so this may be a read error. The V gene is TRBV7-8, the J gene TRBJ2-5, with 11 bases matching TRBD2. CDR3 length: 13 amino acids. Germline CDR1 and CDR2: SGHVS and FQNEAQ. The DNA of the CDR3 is TGTGCCAGCAAAAAACTAGCGGGAGAGACCCAGCACTTC. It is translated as CASKKLAGETQHF.

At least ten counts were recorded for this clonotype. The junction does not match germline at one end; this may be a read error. In DNA, the CDR3 is TGTGCCAGCAGCAATAATCGACCAGCGTTT. This translates into CASSNNRPAF. The chain links TRBV28 to TRBJ1-1; D ambiguous. The CDR3 contains 10 residues. Germline loops: CDR1 MDHEN, CDR2 SYDVKM.